The rows below give T cell receptor beta chains drawn from one sample of a study of blood T cell repertoires in COVID-19. Assay: immunoSEQ multiplex PCR; the TCRdb copy retains only in-frame clones and omits some. The table has under 200,000 clones, approximately 81% seen once; the top ten hold about 5.3%. Sequencing used PBMCs or T cells enriched from blood (not recorded which). These receptors were collected from a woman aged 40 to 55 with acute COVID-19. The CDR3 runs from the conserved cysteine through the conserved F or W. A D gene is named only where the DNA matches it firmly. Not all rows give a size; the values are once, few, many and, for expanded clones, a class.

J gene | clone size | D gene | V gene | CDR3 DNA | CDR3 protein
TRBJ1-5 | . | . | TRBV6-1 | TGTGCCAGCAGTGAAATTTTGGGAGGGCAGGGGAATCAGCCCCAGCATTTT | CASSEILGGQGNQPQHF
TRBJ2-3 | . | . | TRBV4-1 | TGCGCCAGCAGCCAAGAACCAGGGGGGCTCATTAATACGCAGTATTTT | CASSQEPGGLINTQYF
TRBJ2-7 | . | TRBD2 | TRBV6-5 | TGTGCCAGCAATCCCCTGGGCGGGAGTCGGGAGCAGTACTTC | CASNPLGGSREQYF
TRBJ2-2 | . | . | TRBV7-3 | TGTGCCAGCAGCTTTTTGGGACATAATAAGGCCGGGGAGCTGTTTTTT | CASSFLGHNKAGELFF
TRBJ1-3 | . | TRBD1 | TRBV9 | TGTGCCAGCAGCCTTGGACAGGGGGGAGGAAACACCATATATTTT | CASSLGQGGGNTIYF
TRBJ1-6 | . | TRBD1 | TRBV13 | TGTGCCAGCAGCTCGGGACAGGACCCCGGGCGCCTCCACTTT | CASSSGQDPGRLHF
TRBJ2-7 | few | . | TRBV18 | TGTGCCAGCTCACTTACCAGACAGGGAGGTGGTGAGCAGTACTTC | CASSLTRQGGGEQYF
TRBJ2-7 | . | . | TRBV6-5 | TGTGCCAACGCTAGGGGGTCGGGGATCTCCTACGAGCAGTACTTC | CANARGSGISYEQYF
TRBJ2-1 | . | TRBD2 | TRBV4-2 | TGTGCCAGCAGCCGAAGCGGGAGCCCAGACAATGAGCAGTTCTTC | CASSRSGSPDNEQFF
TRBJ2-1 | . | . | TRBV7-2 | TGTGCCAGCAGCTTAGGTCTCGGGAATGAGCAGTTCTTC | CASSLGLGNEQFF
TRBJ2-5 | . | . | TRBV18 | TGTGCCAGCTCACCATATACGACAGTCGGGGAGACCCAGTACTTC | CASSPYTTVGETQYF
TRBJ2-7 | once | . | TRBV5-1 | TGCGCCAGCAGCTTAAGCGGATCCTCCTACGAGCAGTACTTC | CASSLSGSSYEQYF
TRBJ2-5 | many | . | TRBV5-1 | TGCGCCAGCAGCGGAACCGGGGTTCAAGAGACCCAGTACTTC | CASSGTGVQETQYF
TRBJ2-3 | . | . | TRBV6-2/TRBV6-3 | TGTGCCAGCAGTTGGGGAGGCACAGATACGCAGTATTTT | CASSWGGTDTQYF
TRBJ1-1 | . | . | TRBV11-2 | TGTGCCAGCAGCTTAGGTTTTAGTGAGTTGGAAGCTTTCTTT | CASSLGFSELEAFF
TRBJ1-2 | . | . | TRBV13 | TGTGCCAGCAGCAGCAGGGGCTACTATGGCTACACCTTC | CASSSRGYYGYTF
TRBJ1-5 | . | . | TRBV19 | TGTGCCAGTCATGTGACACATAGCAATCAGCCCCAGCATTTT | CASHVTHSNQPQHF
TRBJ1-5 | . | TRBD1 | TRBV2 | TGTGCCAGCAGTGCCCGGACAGGGGTTTATCAGCCCCAGCATTTT | CASSARTGVYQPQHF